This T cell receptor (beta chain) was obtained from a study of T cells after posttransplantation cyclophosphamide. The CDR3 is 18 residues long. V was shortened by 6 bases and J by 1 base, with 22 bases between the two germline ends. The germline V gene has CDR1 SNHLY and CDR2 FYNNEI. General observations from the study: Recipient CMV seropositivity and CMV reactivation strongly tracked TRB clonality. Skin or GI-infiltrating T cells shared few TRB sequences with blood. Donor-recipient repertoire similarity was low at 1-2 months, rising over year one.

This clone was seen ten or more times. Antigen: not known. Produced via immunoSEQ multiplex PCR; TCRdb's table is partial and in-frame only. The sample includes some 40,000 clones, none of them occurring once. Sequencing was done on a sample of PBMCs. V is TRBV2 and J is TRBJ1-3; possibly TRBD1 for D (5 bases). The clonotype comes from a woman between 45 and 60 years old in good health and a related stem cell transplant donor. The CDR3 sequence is CASRATAGVIFSGNTIYF. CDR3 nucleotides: TGTGCCAGCAGGGCGACAGCCGGAGTAATCTTTTCTGGAAACACCATATATTTT.